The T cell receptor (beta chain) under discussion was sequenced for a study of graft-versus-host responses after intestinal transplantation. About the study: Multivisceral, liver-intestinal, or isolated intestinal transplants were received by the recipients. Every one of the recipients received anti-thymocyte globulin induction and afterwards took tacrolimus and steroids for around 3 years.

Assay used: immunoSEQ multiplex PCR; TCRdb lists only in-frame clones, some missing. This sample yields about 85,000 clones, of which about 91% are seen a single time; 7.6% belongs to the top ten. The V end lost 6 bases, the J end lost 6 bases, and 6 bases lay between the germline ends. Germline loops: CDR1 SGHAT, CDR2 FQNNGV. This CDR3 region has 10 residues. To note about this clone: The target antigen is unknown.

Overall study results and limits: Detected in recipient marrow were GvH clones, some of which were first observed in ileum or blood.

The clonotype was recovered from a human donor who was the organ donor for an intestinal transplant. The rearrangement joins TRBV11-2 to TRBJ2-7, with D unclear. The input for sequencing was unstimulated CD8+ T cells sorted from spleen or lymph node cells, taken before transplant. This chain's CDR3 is CASSGREQYF. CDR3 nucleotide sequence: TGTGCCAGCAGTGGACGCGAGCAGTACTTC.